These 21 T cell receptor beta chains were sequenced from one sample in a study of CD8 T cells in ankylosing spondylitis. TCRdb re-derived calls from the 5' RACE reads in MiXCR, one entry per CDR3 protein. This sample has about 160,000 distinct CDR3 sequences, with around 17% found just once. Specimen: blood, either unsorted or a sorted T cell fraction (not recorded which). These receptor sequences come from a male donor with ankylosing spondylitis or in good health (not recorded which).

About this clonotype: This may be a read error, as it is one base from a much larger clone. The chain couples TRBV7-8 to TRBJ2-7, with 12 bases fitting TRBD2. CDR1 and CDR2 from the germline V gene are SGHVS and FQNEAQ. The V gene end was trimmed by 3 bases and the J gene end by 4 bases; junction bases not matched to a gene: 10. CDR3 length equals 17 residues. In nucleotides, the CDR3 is TGTGCCAGCAGCTTGCAACTGGCTAGCGGGAGGGCGTACGAGCAGTACTTC. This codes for CASSLQLASGRAYEQYF.

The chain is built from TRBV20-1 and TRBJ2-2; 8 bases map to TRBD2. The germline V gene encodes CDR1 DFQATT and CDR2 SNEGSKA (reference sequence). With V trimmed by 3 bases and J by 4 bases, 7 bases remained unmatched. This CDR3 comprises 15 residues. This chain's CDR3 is CSASSGGPVTGELFF. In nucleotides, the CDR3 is TGCAGTGCTAGTTCGGGAGGGCCGGTCACCGGGGAGCTGTTTTTT.

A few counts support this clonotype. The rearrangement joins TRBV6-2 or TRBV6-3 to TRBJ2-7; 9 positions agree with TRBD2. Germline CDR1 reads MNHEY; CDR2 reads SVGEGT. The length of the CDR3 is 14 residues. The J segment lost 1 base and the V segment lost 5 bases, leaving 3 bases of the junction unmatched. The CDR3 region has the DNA TGTGCCAGCAGTCTAGCGGGGCTTTCCTACGAGCAGTACTTC. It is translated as CASSLAGLSYEQYF.

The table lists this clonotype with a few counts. Here the CDR3 DNA reads TGTGCCTGGGAGCGGGGCACAGATACGCAGTATTTT. As protein: CAWERGTDTQYF. V usage is TRBV30 and J usage is TRBJ2-3; tentative D call: TRBD2 (6 bases). V was pared by 5 bases and J by 1 base, with 7 bases between. Germline V gene data show CDR1 as GTSNPN and CDR2 as SVGIG (reference sequence). The CDR3 spans 12 residues. The variable domain in full, completed from reference TRBV30 and TRBJ2-3, reads SQTIHQWPATLVQPVGSPLSLECTVEGTSNPNLYWYRQAAGRGLQLLFYSVGIGQISSEVPQNLSASRPQDRQFILSSKKLLLSDSGFYLCAWERGTDTQYFGPGTRLTVL.

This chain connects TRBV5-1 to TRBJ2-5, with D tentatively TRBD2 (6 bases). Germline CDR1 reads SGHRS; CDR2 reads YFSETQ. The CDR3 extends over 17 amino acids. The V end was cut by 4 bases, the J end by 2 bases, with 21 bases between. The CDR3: CASSHGLTGERQETQYF. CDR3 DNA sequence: TGCGCCAGCAGCCACGGATTGACGGGAGAAAGACAAGAGACCCAGTACTTC.

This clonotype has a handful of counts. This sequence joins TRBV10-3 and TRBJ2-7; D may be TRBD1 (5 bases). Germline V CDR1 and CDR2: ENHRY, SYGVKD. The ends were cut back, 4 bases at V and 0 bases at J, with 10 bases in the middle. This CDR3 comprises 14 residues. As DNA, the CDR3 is TGTGCCATCAGTGGGGCAGGACACTCCTACGAGCAGTACTTC. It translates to CAISGAGHSYEQYF.

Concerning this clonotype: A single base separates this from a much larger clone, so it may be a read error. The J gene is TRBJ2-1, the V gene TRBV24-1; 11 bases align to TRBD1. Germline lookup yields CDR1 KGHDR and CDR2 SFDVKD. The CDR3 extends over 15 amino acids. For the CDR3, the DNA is TGTACCACCAGTGATTCGGGACAGGGGGTTCATGAGCAGTTCTTC. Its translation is CTTSDSGQGVHEQFF.

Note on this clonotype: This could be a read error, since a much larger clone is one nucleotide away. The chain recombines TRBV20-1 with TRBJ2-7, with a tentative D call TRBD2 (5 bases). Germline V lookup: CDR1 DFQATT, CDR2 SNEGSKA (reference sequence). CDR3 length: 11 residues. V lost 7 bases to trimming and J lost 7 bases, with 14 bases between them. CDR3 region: CSVTLAWEQYF. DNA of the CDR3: TGCAGTGTCACCTTAGCGTGGGAGCAGTACTTC.

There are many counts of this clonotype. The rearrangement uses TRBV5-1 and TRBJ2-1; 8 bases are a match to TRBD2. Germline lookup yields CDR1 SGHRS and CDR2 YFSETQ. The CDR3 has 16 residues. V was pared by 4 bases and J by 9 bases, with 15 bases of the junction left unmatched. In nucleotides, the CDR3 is TGCGCCAGCAGCCCTGGAGCGGGAGAACTGTTTGGTGAGCAGTTCTTC. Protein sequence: CASSPGAGELFGEQFF.

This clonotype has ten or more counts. In nucleotides, the CDR3 is TGTGCCACCAGTAGTGGAGGGACTAGCGGATCCTACAATGAGCAGTTCTTC. Residues: CATSSGGTSGSYNEQFF. V and J are TRBV24-1 and TRBJ2-1, with 11 bases matching TRBD2. Germline V gene sequence: CDR1 KGHDR, CDR2 SFDVKD. V lost 6 bases, J lost 1 base, and 7 bases stayed unmatched. This CDR3 spans 17 amino acids.

CDR3 in DNA: TGTGCCACCAGTGAAGACGGGGGGGATGGTAGCAATCAGCCCCAGCATTTT. Encoded protein: CATSEDGGDGSNQPQHF. The chain links TRBV24-1 to TRBJ1-5; D is possibly TRBD1 (5 bases). The V end lost 4 bases, the J end lost 0 bases, and 15 bases lay between the germline ends. CDR3 size: 17 residues. Germline V CDR1 and CDR2: KGHDR, SFDVKD.

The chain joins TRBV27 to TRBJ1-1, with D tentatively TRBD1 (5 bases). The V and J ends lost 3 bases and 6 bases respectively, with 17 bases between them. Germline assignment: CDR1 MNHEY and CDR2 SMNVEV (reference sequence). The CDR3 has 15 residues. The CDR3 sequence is CASSFRLGTWAEAFF. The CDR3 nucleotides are TGTGCCAGCAGTTTTAGGTTGGGGACGTGGGCTGAAGCTTTCTTT.

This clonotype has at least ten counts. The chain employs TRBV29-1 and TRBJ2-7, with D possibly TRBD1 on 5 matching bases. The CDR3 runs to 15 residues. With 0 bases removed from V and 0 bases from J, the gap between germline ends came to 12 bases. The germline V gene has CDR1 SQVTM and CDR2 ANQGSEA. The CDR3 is CSVEDPRASSYEQYF. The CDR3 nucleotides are TGCAGCGTTGAAGATCCCAGGGCCAGCTCCTACGAGCAGTACTTC.

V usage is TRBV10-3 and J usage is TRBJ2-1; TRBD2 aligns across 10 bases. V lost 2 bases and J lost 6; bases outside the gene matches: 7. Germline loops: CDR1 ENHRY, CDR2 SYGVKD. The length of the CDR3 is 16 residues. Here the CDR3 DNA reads TGTGCCATCAGTGAGGTGGTAGCGGGAGGTAGCAATGAGCAGTTCTTC. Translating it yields CAISEVVAGGSNEQFF.

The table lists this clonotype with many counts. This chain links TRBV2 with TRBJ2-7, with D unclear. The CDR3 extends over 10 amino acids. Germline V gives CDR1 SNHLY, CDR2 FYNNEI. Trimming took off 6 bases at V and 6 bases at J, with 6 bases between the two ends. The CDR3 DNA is TGTGCCAGCAGCCTTGTCGAGCAGTACTTC. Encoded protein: CASSLVEQYF.

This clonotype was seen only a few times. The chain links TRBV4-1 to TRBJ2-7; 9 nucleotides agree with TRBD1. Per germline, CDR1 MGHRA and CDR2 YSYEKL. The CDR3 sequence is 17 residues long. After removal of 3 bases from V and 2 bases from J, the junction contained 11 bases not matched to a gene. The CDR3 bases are TGCGCCAGCAGCCAGTCACCGGGACAGGGAACCCCCTACGAGCAGTACTTC. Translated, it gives CASSQSPGQGTPYEQYF.

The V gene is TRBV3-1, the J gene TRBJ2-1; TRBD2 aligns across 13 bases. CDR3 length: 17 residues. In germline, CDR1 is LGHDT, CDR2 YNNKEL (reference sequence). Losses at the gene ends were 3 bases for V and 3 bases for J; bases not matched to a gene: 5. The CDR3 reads CASSHGLAGDDYNEQFF. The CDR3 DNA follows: TGTGCCAGCAGCCATGGACTAGCGGGAGACGACTACAATGAGCAGTTCTTC.

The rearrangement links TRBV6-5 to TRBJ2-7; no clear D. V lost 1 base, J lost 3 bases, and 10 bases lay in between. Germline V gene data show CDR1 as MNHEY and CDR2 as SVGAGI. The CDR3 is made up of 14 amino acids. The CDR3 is CASSYWGGVYEQYF. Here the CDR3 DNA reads TGTGCCAGCAGTTACTGGGGTGGGGTCTACGAGCAGTACTTC.

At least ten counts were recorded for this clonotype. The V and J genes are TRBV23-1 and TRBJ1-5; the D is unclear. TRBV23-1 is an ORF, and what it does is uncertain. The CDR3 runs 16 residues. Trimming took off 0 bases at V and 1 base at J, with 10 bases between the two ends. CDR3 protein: CASSQSGIGSNQPQHF. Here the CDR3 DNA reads TGCGCCAGCAGTCAATCAGGCATTGGGAGCAATCAGCCCCAGCATTTT.

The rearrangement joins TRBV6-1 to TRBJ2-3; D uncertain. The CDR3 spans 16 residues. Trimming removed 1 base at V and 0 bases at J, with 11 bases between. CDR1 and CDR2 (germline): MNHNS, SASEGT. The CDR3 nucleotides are TGTGCCAGCAGTGAAGAGCTAAGGCTGAGCACAGATACGCAGTATTTT. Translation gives CASSEELRLSTDTQYF.

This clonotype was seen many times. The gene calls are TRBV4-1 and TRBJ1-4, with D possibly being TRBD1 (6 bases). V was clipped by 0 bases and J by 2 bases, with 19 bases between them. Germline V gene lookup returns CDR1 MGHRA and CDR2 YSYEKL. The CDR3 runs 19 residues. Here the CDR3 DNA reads TGCGCCAGCAGCCAAGAAAAGGGGGTGAAGGGGGGGACTAATGAAAAACTGTTTTTT. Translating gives CASSQEKGVKGGTNEKLFF.